The rows below give T cell receptor beta chains drawn from one sample of a study of neurological immune-mediated disorders. TCRdb re-derived calls from the 5' RACE reads in MiXCR, one entry per CDR3 protein. The sample has around 53,000 distinct CDR3 sequences; approximately 9.2% are singletons. The material sequenced was PBMCs. The receptors derive from a woman aged 40 to 55 in good health. The CDR3 runs from the conserved cysteine through the conserved F or W. The order of the fields is D gene, clone size, V gene, J gene, CDR3 DNA, CDR3 protein. D genes are given only for firm matches. Only part of the rows carry a size: once, few, many, or a class if the clone is expanded.

d_call: .; clone_size: many; v_call: TRBV5-1; j_call: TRBJ1-1; cdr3_nt: TGCGCCAGCAGCTTAGACTCAGCGAACACTGAAGCTTTCTTT; cdr3_aa: CASSLDSANTEAFF
d_call: .; clone_size: many; v_call: TRBV7-2; j_call: TRBJ2-7; cdr3_nt: TGTGCCAGCAGCGAGTGGGGCGGAAGGGAGCAGTACTTC; cdr3_aa: CASSEWGGREQYF
d_call: .; clone_size: many; v_call: TRBV29-1; j_call: TRBJ2-7; cdr3_nt: TGCAGCGTTGGGCGGGGACGGACCTACGAGCAGTACTTC; cdr3_aa: CSVGRGRTYEQYF
d_call: .; clone_size: many; v_call: TRBV5-1; j_call: TRBJ2-1; cdr3_nt: TGCGCCAGCAGCTGGCCCAGGGGCGGGAGCTCCTACAATGAGCAGTTCTTC; cdr3_aa: CASSWPRGGSSYNEQFF
d_call: TRBD2; clone_size: many; v_call: TRBV9; j_call: TRBJ2-7; cdr3_nt: TGTGCCAGCAGCCCGGGACTAGCGGAAACCTACGAGCAGTACTTC; cdr3_aa: CASSPGLAETYEQYF
d_call: TRBD1; clone_size: many; v_call: TRBV6-5; j_call: TRBJ1-1; cdr3_nt: TGTGCCAGCAGTTACTGGGACAGGGAGAACACTGAAGCTTTCTTT; cdr3_aa: CASSYWDRENTEAFF
d_call: .; clone_size: many; v_call: TRBV27; j_call: TRBJ1-1; cdr3_nt: TGTGCCAGCAGTTTAGGGTCCGCCGCTGAAGCTTTCTTT; cdr3_aa: CASSLGSAAEAFF
d_call: TRBD1; clone_size: many; v_call: TRBV12-3/TRBV12-4; j_call: TRBJ1-1; cdr3_nt: TGTGCCAGCACCGAAGAGGGGGCGGGGGCGGTAACTGAAGCTTTCTTT; cdr3_aa: CASTEEGAGAVTEAFF
d_call: TRBD2; clone_size: many; v_call: TRBV6-2/TRBV6-3; j_call: TRBJ2-5; cdr3_nt: TGTGCCAGCCGCCTCGGCGGGAGAAGAGGAGAGACCCAGTACTTC; cdr3_aa: CASRLGGRRGETQYF
d_call: TRBD1; clone_size: many; v_call: TRBV15; j_call: TRBJ2-7; cdr3_nt: TGTGCCACCAGCAGAGTCTTTGGAGGACAGGGGATCAACTACGAGCAGTACTTC; cdr3_aa: CATSRVFGGQGINYEQYF
d_call: .; clone_size: many; v_call: TRBV3-1; j_call: TRBJ2-7; cdr3_nt: TGTGCCAGCAGCCACAGGGCCATCTCCTACGAGCAGTACTTC; cdr3_aa: CASSHRAISYEQYF
d_call: .; clone_size: many; v_call: TRBV27; j_call: TRBJ1-2; cdr3_nt: TGTGCCAGCAGTTGGGAACCGTCAGATAACTATGGCTACACCTTC; cdr3_aa: CASSWEPSDNYGYTF
d_call: .; clone_size: many; v_call: TRBV7-2; j_call: TRBJ1-3; cdr3_nt: TGTGCCAGCAGCCCTGGGGGGTACTCTGGAAACACCATATATTTT; cdr3_aa: CASSPGGYSGNTIYF
d_call: .; clone_size: many; v_call: TRBV20-1; j_call: TRBJ1-2; cdr3_nt: TGCAGTGCTAGAGATCCACGGGCGAGTGAAGGCTACACCTTC; cdr3_aa: CSARDPRASEGYTF
d_call: .; clone_size: few; v_call: TRBV12-3/TRBV12-4; j_call: TRBJ1-2; cdr3_nt: TGTGCCAGCATTTTACACTATGGCTACACCTTC; cdr3_aa: CASILHYGYTF
d_call: .; clone_size: many; v_call: TRBV7-8; j_call: TRBJ2-2; cdr3_nt: TGTGCCAGCAGTTTAGCCGATCGGGAGAACGGGGAGCTGTTTTTT; cdr3_aa: CASSLADRENGELFF
d_call: .; clone_size: many; v_call: TRBV27; j_call: TRBJ1-1; cdr3_nt: TGTGCCAGCAGTTTGTCACGGAACACTGAAGCTTTCTTT; cdr3_aa: CASSLSRNTEAFF
d_call: TRBD1; clone_size: many; v_call: TRBV24-1; j_call: TRBJ2-3; cdr3_nt: TGTGCCACCAGCCGGGACAGGGGCACAGATACGCAGTATTTT; cdr3_aa: CATSRDRGTDTQYF
d_call: TRBD1; clone_size: .; v_call: TRBV4-1; j_call: TRBJ2-7; cdr3_nt: TGCGCCAGCAGCTCCCGACAGGGGGGATACGAGCAGTACTTC; cdr3_aa: CASSSRQGGYEQYF
d_call: TRBD2; clone_size: many; v_call: TRBV6-2/TRBV6-3; j_call: TRBJ2-5; cdr3_nt: TGTGCCAGCAGTTACGGGGCAAGCGGGGGGAAAGAGACCCAGTACTTC; cdr3_aa: CASSYGASGGKETQYF
d_call: .; clone_size: .; v_call: TRBV20-1; j_call: TRBJ2-1; cdr3_nt: TGCAGTGCTAGAGAGGGGCGGGCCCAGGGTGAGCAGTTCTTC; cdr3_aa: CSAREGRAQGEQFF
d_call: .; clone_size: many; v_call: TRBV7-2; j_call: TRBJ1-1; cdr3_nt: TGTGCCAGCAGCCCCGACCAAGACAGGACTGAAGCTTTCTTT; cdr3_aa: CASSPDQDRTEAFF
d_call: .; clone_size: .; v_call: TRBV12-3/TRBV12-4; j_call: TRBJ2-7; cdr3_nt: TGTGCCAGCAGTACTCGGTGGGGGGGCCACGAGCAGTACTTC; cdr3_aa: CASSTRWGGHEQYF
d_call: .; clone_size: many; v_call: TRBV20-1; j_call: TRBJ2-7; cdr3_nt: TGCAGTGCTAGAGTCACAGGGGAGGTTAACTACGAGCAGTACTTC; cdr3_aa: CSARVTGEVNYEQYF
d_call: .; clone_size: many; v_call: TRBV3-1; j_call: TRBJ1-2; cdr3_nt: TGTGCCAGCAGCCAAGAGGGTGGGAACTATGGCTACACCTTC; cdr3_aa: CASSQEGGNYGYTF
d_call: .; clone_size: many; v_call: TRBV12-3/TRBV12-4; j_call: TRBJ2-3; cdr3_nt: TGTGCCAGCAGTCAGTCATACACAGATACGCAGTATTTT; cdr3_aa: CASSQSYTDTQYF
d_call: .; clone_size: many; v_call: TRBV12-3/TRBV12-4; j_call: TRBJ2-7; cdr3_nt: TGTGCCAGCAGTCCGGGACCCGGGTCGTACGAGCAGTACTTC; cdr3_aa: CASSPGPGSYEQYF
d_call: .; clone_size: many; v_call: TRBV25-1; j_call: TRBJ1-1; cdr3_nt: TGTGCCAGCAGTGCCACCTGGGAGGGTGAAGCTTTCTTT; cdr3_aa: CASSATWEGEAFF
d_call: TRBD2; clone_size: many; v_call: TRBV7-2; j_call: TRBJ2-2; cdr3_nt: TGTGCCAGCAGCTTAGTAGGCGGGAGGCGAACCGGGGAGCTGTTTTTT; cdr3_aa: CASSLVGGRRTGELFF
d_call: .; clone_size: many; v_call: TRBV7-9; j_call: TRBJ2-7; cdr3_nt: TGTGCCAGCAGAGGATTGGGATACGAGCAGTACTTC; cdr3_aa: CASRGLGYEQYF
d_call: .; clone_size: many; v_call: TRBV4-1; j_call: TRBJ2-3; cdr3_nt: TGCGCCAGCAGCCATGCCTCTCGAGATACGCAGTATTTT; cdr3_aa: CASSHASRDTQYF
d_call: .; clone_size: few; v_call: TRBV12-3/TRBV12-4; j_call: TRBJ2-3; cdr3_nt: TGTGCCAGCAGTTTATCGAGCGGACCCACAGATACGCAGTATTTT; cdr3_aa: CASSLSSGPTDTQYF
d_call: TRBD2; clone_size: many; v_call: TRBV7-2; j_call: TRBJ2-7; cdr3_nt: TGTGCCAGCAGCTTTTCGGGAGGGACTCCTGAGTACTTC; cdr3_aa: CASSFSGGTPEYF
d_call: .; clone_size: many; v_call: TRBV6-5; j_call: TRBJ2-1; cdr3_nt: TGTGCCAGCAGTTACGCGAGAAGGAGCTTCTTC; cdr3_aa: CASSYARRSFF
d_call: .; clone_size: many; v_call: TRBV7-3; j_call: TRBJ2-3; cdr3_nt: TGTGCCAGCAGCTTAACCACGGGCTACGATACGCAGTATTTT; cdr3_aa: CASSLTTGYDTQYF
d_call: .; clone_size: many; v_call: TRBV20-1; j_call: TRBJ1-1; cdr3_nt: TGCAGTGCTAGAGATGCGGGACGGATGAACACTGAAGCTTTCTTT; cdr3_aa: CSARDAGRMNTEAFF
d_call: .; clone_size: many; v_call: TRBV12-3/TRBV12-4; j_call: TRBJ1-1; cdr3_nt: TGTGCCAGCAGTTTCAGGGGCATGAACACTGAAGCTTTCTTT; cdr3_aa: CASSFRGMNTEAFF
d_call: .; clone_size: .; v_call: TRBV20-1; j_call: TRBJ2-1; cdr3_nt: TGCAGTGCTAGAGATAGCAGGGCGGGACCCGGACATGAGCAGTTCTTC; cdr3_aa: CSARDSRAGPGHEQFF
d_call: TRBD1; clone_size: many; v_call: TRBV12-3/TRBV12-4; j_call: TRBJ1-2; cdr3_nt: TGTGCCAGCAGGGACCTCAGGGGACAGGGCTACACCTTC; cdr3_aa: CASRDLRGQGYTF
d_call: TRBD2; clone_size: .; v_call: TRBV5-1; j_call: TRBJ2-5; cdr3_nt: TGCGCCAGCAGCTTGCCTAGCGGGGTGCGCCAAGAGACCCAGTACTTC; cdr3_aa: CASSLPSGVRQETQYF
d_call: .; clone_size: medium-sized; v_call: TRBV20-1; j_call: TRBJ2-7; cdr3_nt: TGCAGTGCTAGAGGCCTGACCGGGACTCGACAGTACTTC; cdr3_aa: CSARGLTGTRQYF